This T cell receptor beta chain was obtained from a study of CD8 T cells in Susac syndrome. The CDR3 has 14 amino acids. Germline V lookup: CDR1 DFQATT, CDR2 SNEGSKA (reference sequence). V shed 0 bases and J shed 6 bases, with 15 bases lying between them. Reverse transcription of about 0.5 to 1 ug RNA used random hexamers. TCRdb re-called the immunoSEQ multiplex PCR reads with MiXCR, one entry per CDR3 protein. Here the sample spans a few hundred thousand distinct CDR3 sequences, just over 90% being singletons. Sample: CD4+ T cells from PBMCs. V usage is TRBV20-1 and J usage is TRBJ2-7; the D is unclear. This receptor was identified in a human donor with multiple sclerosis. DNA of the CDR3: TGCAGTGCTAGAGACGCTCGGACGGGCCTCGAGCAGTACTTC. Translation gives CSARDARTGLEQYF.